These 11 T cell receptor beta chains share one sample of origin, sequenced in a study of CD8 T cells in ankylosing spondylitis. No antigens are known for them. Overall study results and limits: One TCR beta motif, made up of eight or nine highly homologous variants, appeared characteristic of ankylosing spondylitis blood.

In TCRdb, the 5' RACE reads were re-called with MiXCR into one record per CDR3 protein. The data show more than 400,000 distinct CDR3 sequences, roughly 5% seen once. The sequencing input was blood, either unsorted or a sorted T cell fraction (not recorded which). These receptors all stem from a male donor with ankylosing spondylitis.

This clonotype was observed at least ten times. The CDR3 loop reads CASSLPTGDGGYTF. CDR3 in DNA: TGTGCCAGCAGCTTACCGACAGGGGACGGAGGCTACACCTTC. The genes are TRBV11-1 and TRBJ1-2; 8 nucleotides match TRBD1. The CDR3 length is 14 residues. The V segment lost 2 bases and the J segment 8 bases; nucleotides outside the gene matches: 7. Looked up from germline, CDR1 is SGHAT and CDR2 is FQDESV (reference sequence).

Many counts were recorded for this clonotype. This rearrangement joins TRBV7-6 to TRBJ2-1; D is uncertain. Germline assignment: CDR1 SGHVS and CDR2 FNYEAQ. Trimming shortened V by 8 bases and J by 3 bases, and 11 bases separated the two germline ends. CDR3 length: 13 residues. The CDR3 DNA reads TGTGCCAGCTCAACGGACCTCTACAATGAGCAGTTCTTC. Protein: CASSTDLYNEQFF.

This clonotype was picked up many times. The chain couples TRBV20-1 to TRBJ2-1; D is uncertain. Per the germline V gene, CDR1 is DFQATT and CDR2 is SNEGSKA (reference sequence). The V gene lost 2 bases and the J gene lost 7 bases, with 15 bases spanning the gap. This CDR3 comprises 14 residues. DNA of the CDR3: TGCAGTGCTAGACCAAGCTGGCATATGAATGAGCAGTTCTTC. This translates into CSARPSWHMNEQFF.

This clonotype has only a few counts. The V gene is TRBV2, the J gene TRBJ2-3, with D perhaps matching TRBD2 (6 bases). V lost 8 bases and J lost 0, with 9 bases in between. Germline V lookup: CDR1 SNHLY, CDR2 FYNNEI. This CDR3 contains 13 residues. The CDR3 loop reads CASQLASTDTQYF. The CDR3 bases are TGTGCCAGCCAACTAGCTAGCACAGATACGCAGTATTTT.

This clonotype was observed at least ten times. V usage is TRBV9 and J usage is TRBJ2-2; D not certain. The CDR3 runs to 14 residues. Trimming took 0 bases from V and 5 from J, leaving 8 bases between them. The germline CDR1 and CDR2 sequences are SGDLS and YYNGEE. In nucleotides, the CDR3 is TGTGCCAGCAGCGTAGTCGGCCTGACCGGGGAGCTGTTTTTT. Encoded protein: CASSVVGLTGELFF.

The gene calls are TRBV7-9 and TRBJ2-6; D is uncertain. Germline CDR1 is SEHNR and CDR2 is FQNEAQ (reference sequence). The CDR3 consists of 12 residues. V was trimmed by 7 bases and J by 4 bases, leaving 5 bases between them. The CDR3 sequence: CASIEGANVLTF. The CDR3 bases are TGTGCCAGCATCGAGGGGGCCAACGTCCTGACTTTC.

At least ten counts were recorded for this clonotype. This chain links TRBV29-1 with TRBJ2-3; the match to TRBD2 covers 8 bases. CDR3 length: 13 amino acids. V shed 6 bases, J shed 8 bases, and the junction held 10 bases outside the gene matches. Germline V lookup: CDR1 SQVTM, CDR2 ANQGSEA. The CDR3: CSVAGEIGGTQYF. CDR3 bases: TGCAGCGTAGCGGGAGAGATTGGGGGTACGCAGTATTTT.

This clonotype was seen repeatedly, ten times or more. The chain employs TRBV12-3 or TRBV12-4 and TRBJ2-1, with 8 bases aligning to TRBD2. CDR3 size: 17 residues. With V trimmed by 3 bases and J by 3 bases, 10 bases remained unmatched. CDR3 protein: CASSFPFAGGDYNEQFF. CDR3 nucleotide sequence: TGTGCCAGCAGTTTTCCGTTTGCGGGAGGAGACTACAATGAGCAGTTCTTC.

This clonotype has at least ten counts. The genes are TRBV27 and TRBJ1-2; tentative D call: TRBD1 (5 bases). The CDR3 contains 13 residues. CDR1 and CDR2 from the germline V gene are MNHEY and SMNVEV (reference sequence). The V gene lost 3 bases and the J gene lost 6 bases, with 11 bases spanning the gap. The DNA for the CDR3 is TGTGCCAGCAGTTTGCGGGGGATAAATGGCTACACCTTC. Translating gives CASSLRGINGYTF.

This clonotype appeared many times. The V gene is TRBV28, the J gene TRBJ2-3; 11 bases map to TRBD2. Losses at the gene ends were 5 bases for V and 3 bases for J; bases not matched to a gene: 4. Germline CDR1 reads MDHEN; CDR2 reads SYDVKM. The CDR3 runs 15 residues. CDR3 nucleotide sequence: TGTGCCAGCAGTAAGGGACTAGCGGTAACAGATACGCAGTATTTT. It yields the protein CASSKGLAVTDTQYF.

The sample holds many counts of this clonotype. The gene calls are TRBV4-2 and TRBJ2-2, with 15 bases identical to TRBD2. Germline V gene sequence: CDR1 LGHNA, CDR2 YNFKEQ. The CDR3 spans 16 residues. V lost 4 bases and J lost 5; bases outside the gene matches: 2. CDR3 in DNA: TGTGCCAGCAGCCGTGGACTAGCGGGAGGGACCGGGGAGCTGTTTTTT. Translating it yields CASSRGLAGGTGELFF.